The TCR beta chain under discussion was sequenced for a study of spatial heterogeneity in lung cancer. Study-level background: Consistent detection of more beta-chain than alpha-chain sequences was observed. Averaged across combinations, each unique TCR and UMI pairing appeared more than ten times in raw reads, which were uncorrected. Study-level findings and limits: Expanded alpha and beta TCR counts within tumors tracked tumor mutation counts. Ubiquitous and regional nonsynonymous mutations were each tracked by the matching count of ubiquitous or regional expanded TCRs.

Trimming took 1 base from V and 7 from J, leaving 12 bases between them. Looked up from germline, CDR1 is SGDLS and CDR2 is YYNGEE. This CDR3 spans 14 amino acids. This clonotype was counted a single time. Its antigen is not known. Documented time point: sample taken at primary tumor resection. Whole RNA came from tumor, nontumor lung or frozen PBMC and was sequenced without being sorted. Using its own MiXCR run on the 5' RACE reads, TCRdb lists one record per CDR3 protein. Of roughly 7,000 distinct CDR3 sequences listed, roughly 3.5% are singletons. The receptor was derived from a male donor with early-stage non-small cell lung cancer. This chain joins TRBV9 and TRBJ2-1, with a tentative D call TRBD2 (6 bases). The material sequenced was lung tumor tissue, taken at surgery. The CDR3 reads CASSVQAGMNEQFF. In DNA, the CDR3 is TGTGCCAGCAGCGTACAGGCGGGAATGAATGAGCAGTTCTTC.